These 6 T cell receptor beta chains were sequenced from one sample in a study of molecular identifiers for immune sequencing clone quantification. TCRdb independently ran MiXCR on the PCR reads; one entry per CDR3 protein. The sample has 490,000 or so distinct CDR3 sequences, about 20% seen once. The specimen sequenced was naive CD8+ T cells from blood, with Jurkat cell RNA spiked in. The subset denotes: FACS-sorted CD8+CD4-CCR7+CD45RA+ naive T cells. These receptors originate from a human donor in good health. Some libraries in this study had Jurkat cell RNA spiked in.

This clonotype was detected ten times or more. This chain joins TRBV11-2 and TRBJ2-3; D unresolved. Germline assignment: CDR1 SGHAT and CDR2 FQNNGV. The CDR3 extends over 15 amino acids. Trimming pared 1 base from V and 2 bases from J, leaving 10 bases between. The CDR3 loop reads CASSLGGFITDTQYF. CDR3 DNA sequence: TGTGCCAGCAGCTTAGGTGGCTTTATCACAGATACGCAGTATTTT.

This clonotype was seen at least ten times. This sequence joins TRBV29-1 and TRBJ2-5, with 10 bases aligning to TRBD2. The CDR3 loop spans 17 amino acids. The germline gives CDR1 SQVTM, CDR2 ANQGSEA. Trimming cost V 0 bases and J 5 bases; bases outside gene matches: 12. The CDR3 spells CSVEDSSSGRFFETQYF. Written as DNA, the CDR3 is TGCAGCGTTGAAGATAGTTCTAGCGGGAGATTTTTTGAGACCCAGTACTTC.

This clonotype was counted between two and nine times. One end of the junction fails to match germline, which may point to a read error. V usage is TRBV27 and J usage is TRBJ1-1; 9 bases match TRBD1. This CDR3 comprises 15 residues. CDR1 and CDR2 (germline): MNHEY, SMNVEV (reference sequence). The CDR3 region has the DNA TGTGCCAGCAGTTCCGGGACAGGGTTGAAGACTGAAGCTTTCTTT. Translated: CASSSGTGLKTEAFF.

This clonotype has a handful of counts. The J gene is TRBJ1-4, the V gene TRBV7-9; no reliable D call. CDR1 and CDR2 from the germline V gene are SEHNR and FQNEAQ (reference sequence). Trimming pared 4 bases from V and 0 bases from J, leaving 12 bases between. This CDR3 is built from 16 residues. For the CDR3, the DNA is TGTGCCAGCAGCTCCCCGTCAGACCCAACTAATGAAAAACTGTTTTTT. Translation: CASSSPSDPTNEKLFF.

This clonotype came up many times. The rearrangement joins TRBV11-2 to TRBJ2-1, with a possible D match to TRBD1 (5 bases). CDR1 and CDR2 from the germline V gene are SGHAT and FQNNGV. Trimming pared 1 base from V and 9 bases from J, leaving 22 bases between. The CDR3 is made up of 17 amino acids. In DNA form, the CDR3 reads TGTGCCAGCAGCTTAGCTTTTGGAAACAGGCCCGGCGGTGAGCAGTTCTTC. Translated, it gives CASSLAFGNRPGGEQFF.

This clonotype was counted many times. The gene calls are TRBV28 and TRBJ2-5, with D perhaps TRBD2 (5 bases). V was cut by 5 bases and J by 7 bases, with 14 bases left in between. The CDR3 runs to 13 residues. CDR1 is MDHEN and CDR2 is SYDVKM in the germline V gene. CDR3 sequence reads: CASSADMEATQYF. CDR3 nucleotide sequence: TGTGCCAGCAGTGCTGACATGGAGGCGACCCAGTACTTC.